This TCR beta chain was retrieved from a study of response to subunit inactivated influenza vaccine (dated by TCRdb to the late 2010s). Context from the whole study: Deep quantitative T cell receptor repertoire profiling was used in the study to track responses to a trivalent subunit inactivated influenza vaccine.

Points the paper makes about the study in general: The authors proposed that each seasonal influenza vaccination may bring in only a limited number of new T cells.

CDR1 SGHRS and CDR2 YFSETQ were looked up in the germline V gene. The V end gives up 2 bases and the J end 7 bases, leaving 20 bases in the junction not matched to a gene. The CDR3 numbers 19 residues from cysteine through phenylalanine. Only the CDR3 DNA is retained, 57 bases long and in frame from the first base. As concerns this clonotype: There is no known antigen for this receptor. No qualities accompany the bases; no much larger clone lies one base away.

The method was RT-PCR. Sequencing was performed on an Illumina HiSeq 2500. The public sequencing data were trimmed at Q25 with fastp and processed into clonotypes with MiXCR by TCRdb, which kept only in-frame beta chains. Entries that share a CDR3 protein sequence are merged under the most common genes and DNA. Present in this sample are about 500,000 distinct CDR3 sequences, about 15% of which were seen just once. The ten largest account for less than 4% of the sample. This TCR came from a man in his fifties or sixties who received an inactivated influenza vaccine. Donor details come from another sample of the same person, matched by shared clones. The sample in question was CD4+ T cells sorted from PBMCs, obtained around 25 months after vaccination. Recombination linked TRBV5-1 to TRBJ2-7, with 11 central nucleotides matching TRBD2. The bases read TGCGCCAGCAGCTTCCGGCCAAAACTAGCGGGGGCCTCTACGGGGGAGCAGTACTTC. This sequence encodes CASSFRPKLAGASTGEQYF.